The 28 T cell receptor beta chains listed next were all sequenced from one sample in a study of Ad26.COV2.S vaccination and SARS-CoV-2 variants. Only in-frame clones appear in the TCRdb table, and some are missing; sequencing was by immunoSEQ multiplex PCR. This table holds a few hundred thousand clones, roughly 86% found once. Treatment reported: roughly 20 received Ad26.COV2.S at low or high dose, single or two shots; about five received placebo; per-sample allocation not given. Sampling was done on day 63 after the first vaccine or placebo injection. The source was peripheral blood, collected in a trial of Ad26.COV2.S vaccine versus placebo. Source of these receptors: a person aged 18-65 years who received the Ad26.COV2.S COVID-19 vaccine or a placebo.

This clone was counted only a few times. The chain carries TRBV19 and TRBJ2-7, with 11 bases aligning to TRBD2. Unmatched junction bases numbered 4, after V lost 9 bases and J lost 3 bases. Germline values: CDR1 LNHDA, CDR2 SQIVND (reference sequence). There are 13 residues in the CDR3. This CDR3 is CASTSGSVYEQYF. The CDR3 DNA follows: TGTGCCAGCACTAGCGGGAGTGTCTACGAGCAGTACTTC.

CDR3 amino acids: CAWSKINRDKNGYTF. The CDR3 DNA is TGTGCCTGGAGTAAGATAAACAGGGATAAGAATGGCTACACCTTC. This rearrangement joins TRBV30 to TRBJ1-2; D might be TRBD1 (6 bases). Germline V gene lookup returns CDR1 GTSNPN and CDR2 SVGIG (reference sequence). V was cut by 2 bases and J by 6 bases, with 19 bases left in between. The CDR3 is made up of 15 amino acids.

The gene calls are TRBV7-8 and TRBJ2-1; the match to TRBD1 covers 7 bases. The V gene's germline CDR1 is SGHVS and CDR2 FQNEAQ. V was clipped by 6 bases and J by 2 bases; unmatched bases: 1. This CDR3 is built from 13 residues. The CDR3, as DNA: TGTGCCAGCAGGCAGGGGGCCTACAATGAGCAGTTCTTC. This encodes CASRQGAYNEQFF. The complete variable domain, with remaining parts taken from reference TRBV7-8 and TRBJ2-1, reads GAGVSQSPRYKVAKRGQDVALRCDPISGHVSLFWYQQALGQGPEFLTYFQNEAQLDKSGLPSDRFFAERPEGSVSTLKIQRTQQEDSAVYLCASRQGAYNEQFFGPGTRLTVL.

V is TRBV29-1 and J is TRBJ2-1; D not resolved. V was cut by 5 bases and J by 8 bases, with 19 bases left in between. Per the germline V gene, CDR1 is SQVTM and CDR2 is ANQGSEA. The CDR3 contains 14 residues. The CDR3 loop is CSVSVSGSHHEQFF. CDR3 DNA sequence: TGCAGCGTTAGTGTCAGTGGTAGCCACCATGAGCAGTTCTTC.

This chain links TRBV9 with TRBJ1-2, with D hard to call. The CDR3 totals 14 residues. V dropped 0 bases and J dropped 7 bases, with 13 bases sitting between them. Germline values: CDR1 SGDLS, CDR2 YYNGEE. Written as DNA, the CDR3 is TGTGCCAGCAGCGTAGCCGGACCAGACGGTGGCTACACCTTC. Its translation is CASSVAGPDGGYTF. The full variable domain, rest sourced from reference TRBV9 and TRBJ1-2, is DSGVTQTPKHLITATGQRVTLRCSPRSGDLSVYWYQQSLDQGLQFLIQYYNGEERAKGNILERFSAQQFPDLHSELNLSSLELGDSALYFCASSVAGPDGGYTFGSGTRLTVV.

This chain uses TRBV12-5 with TRBJ2-2; 10 nucleotides match TRBD1. V lost 5 bases to trimming and J lost 3 bases; unmatched junction nucleotides: 3. This CDR3 contains 15 residues. Germline V gene sequence: CDR1 LGHNT, CDR2 FRNRAP. The CDR3 spells CASGKGQGDTGELFF. Here the CDR3 DNA reads TGTGCTAGTGGTAAAGGACAGGGGGACACCGGGGAGCTGTTTTTT.

The rearrangement links TRBV14 to TRBJ1-6; D is uncertain. Looked up from germline, CDR1 is SGHDN and CDR2 is FVKESK. V was shortened by 0 bases and J by 9 bases, with 6 bases between the two germline ends. There are 13 residues in the CDR3. The CDR3 loop reads CASSQDEGSPLHF. As DNA, the CDR3 is TGTGCCAGCAGCCAAGATGAGGGTTCACCCCTCCACTTT. The full variable domain, with the rest looked up from reference TRBV14 and TRBJ1-6, is EAGVTQFPSHSVIEKGQTVTLRCDPISGHDNLYWYRRVMGKEIKFLLHFVKESKQDESGMPNNRFLAERTGGTYSTLKVQPAELEDSGVYFCASSQDEGSPLHFGNGTRLTVT.

V usage is TRBV18 and J usage is TRBJ2-6, with D perhaps TRBD2 (7 bases). CDR1 is KGHSH and CDR2 is LQKENI in the germline V gene. The CDR3 has 15 amino acids. Trimming took 3 bases from V and 6 from J, leaving 12 bases between them. The CDR3 loop is CASSPTGGEANVLTF. CDR3 nucleotide sequence: TGTGCCAGCTCACCTACGGGGGGCGAGGCCAACGTCCTGACTTTC.

The chain combines TRBV30 with TRBJ2-1; D unresolved. Germline values: CDR1 GTSNPN, CDR2 SVGIG (reference sequence). V was clipped by 4 bases and J by 4 bases, with 2 bases between them. The CDR3 totals 10 residues. Here the CDR3 reads CAWKYNEQFF. The CDR3 DNA is TGTGCCTGGAAGTACAATGAGCAGTTCTTC.

The V call is TRBV4-3, the J call TRBJ1-2; 7 nucleotides line up with TRBD1. This CDR3 has 14 amino acids. CDR1 and CDR2 from the germline V gene are LGHNA and YSLEER. The ends lost 4 bases at V and 7 bases at J; junction bases unmatched: 9. The CDR3 DNA follows: TGCGCCAGCAGCCCCCAGACAGGGATAGGTGGCTACACCTTC. It yields the protein CASSPQTGIGGYTF.

This clone was picked up one time. The gene calls are TRBV7-2 and TRBJ2-7; D is unclear. Per the germline V gene, CDR1 is SGHTA and CDR2 is FQGNSA. The CDR3 spans 16 residues. With 5 bases removed from V and 4 bases from J, the gap between germline ends came to 21 bases. CDR3 DNA: TGTGCCAGCAGCCTTGGTTCTGCCACTCCCTCTTACGAGCAGTACTTC. Its protein product is CASSLGSATPSYEQYF.

CDR3 amino acids: CASSLVGGQGYGYTF. The CDR3 DNA sequence: TGTGCCAGCAGCTTAGTAGGGGGGCAGGGCTATGGCTACACCTTC. The genes are TRBV7-2 and TRBJ1-2, with D possibly TRBD1 on 6 matching bases. This CDR3 is built from 15 residues. Germline CDR1 and CDR2: SGHTA and FQGNSA. Trimming removed 1 base at V and 4 bases at J, with 13 bases between.

This chain uses TRBV10-3 with TRBJ1-1; no definite D call. V shed 8 bases and J shed 1 base, with 11 bases lying between them. The CDR3 is made up of 13 amino acids. Germline V gives CDR1 ENHRY, CDR2 SYGVKD. The CDR3 sequence: CAISDGRNTEAFF. The CDR3 DNA reads as TGTGCCATCTCGGACGGGAGGAACACTGAAGCTTTCTTT.

This chain links TRBV7-8 with TRBJ2-3; 11 positions agree with TRBD2. The germline CDR1 and CDR2 sequences are SGHVS and FQNEAQ. The CDR3 runs to 17 residues. Trimming removed 3 bases from V and 5 bases from J; junction bases left unmatched: 10. CDR3 nucleotide sequence: TGTGCCAGCAGCTTGATTAGCGGGGGGGCAGGTGGAGATACGCAGTATTTT. The encoded protein is CASSLISGGAGGDTQYF. The variable domain in full, completed from reference TRBV7-8 and TRBJ2-3, reads GAGVSQSPRYKVAKRGQDVALRCDPISGHVSLFWYQQALGQGPEFLTYFQNEAQLDKSGLPSDRFFAERPEGSVSTLKIQRTQQEDSAVYLCASSLISGGAGGDTQYFGPGTRLTVL.

This chain links TRBV7-2 with TRBJ2-1; 8 nucleotides line up with TRBD2. This CDR3 has 15 residues. Germline CDR1 is SGHTA and CDR2 is FQGNSA. Trimming took 5 bases from V and 4 from J; bases not matched to a gene: 7. In DNA, the CDR3 is TGTGCCAGCAGCAACTATAGCGGGATATACAATGAGCAGTTCTTC. This encodes CASSNYSGIYNEQFF.

Only a few counts were recorded for this clone. The chain combines TRBV3-1 (or the pseudogene TRBV3-2) with TRBJ1-1; TRBD1 aligns across 8 bases. This CDR3 region has 12 residues. The germline V gene encodes CDR1 LGHDT and CDR2 YNNKEL (reference sequence). After removal of 3 bases from V and 11 bases from J, the junction contained 5 bases not matched to a gene. The CDR3 spells CASSQSGGRAFF. The CDR3 DNA sequence: TGTGCCAGCAGCCAGTCAGGGGGCCGGGCTTTCTTT.

This chain uses TRBV5-1 with TRBJ2-3; 14 positions match TRBD2. V lost 5 bases, J lost 2 bases, and 4 bases stayed unmatched. The V gene's germline CDR1 is SGHRS and CDR2 YFSETQ. The CDR3 runs to 16 residues. The CDR3 loop is CASSPTSGGDTDTQYF. In DNA form, the CDR3 reads TGCGCCAGCAGTCCGACTAGCGGGGGGGACACAGATACGCAGTATTTT.

The table lists this clone with a few counts. The CDR3 coding sequence is TGCGCCAGCACCCTTACAGGGCCCACCGGGGAGCTGTTTTTT. This codes for CASTLTGPTGELFF. The rearrangement uses TRBV5-1 and TRBJ2-2; weak D call: TRBD1 (6 bases). The CDR3 consists of 14 residues. The germline V gene has CDR1 SGHRS and CDR2 YFSETQ. Trimming cost V 6 bases and J 4 bases, with 13 bases left between them.

V and J are TRBV3-1 (or the pseudogene TRBV3-2) and TRBJ2-1; 12 bases match TRBD2. CDR3 size: 14 residues. Looked up from germline, CDR1 is LGHDT and CDR2 is YNNKEL (reference sequence). The V segment lost 1 base and the J segment 9 bases; nucleotides outside the gene matches: 1. The CDR3 is CASSQASGGGEQFF. The DNA for the CDR3 is TGTGCCAGCAGCCAAGCTAGCGGGGGGGGTGAGCAGTTCTTC.

This clone was seen only once. This sequence joins TRBV7-2 and TRBJ1-6; the D is unclear. V was cut by 1 base and J by 8 bases, with 12 bases left in between. CDR1 is SGHTA and CDR2 is FQGNSA in the germline V gene. This CDR3 spans 15 amino acids. Written as DNA, the CDR3 is TGTGCCAGCAGCTTAGACACGATTGAAGATTCACCCCTCCACTTT. Translating it yields CASSLDTIEDSPLHF.

CDR3 protein: CASSRTSGGGSYNEQFF. CDR3 coding DNA: TGTGCCAGTAGTAGGACTAGCGGGGGGGGCTCCTACAATGAGCAGTTCTTC. V is TRBV19 and J is TRBJ2-1; 15 bases align to TRBD2. Per germline, CDR1 LNHDA and CDR2 SQIVND (reference sequence). The junction had 1 base not matched to a gene; V was cut back by 4 bases and J by 0 bases. There are 17 residues in the CDR3.

Here the CDR3 reads CASSRQGAAPENYGYTF. DNA for the CDR3: TGTGCCAGCAGCCGACAGGGGGCGGCCCCGGAAAACTATGGCTACACCTTC. This chain uses TRBV7-8 with TRBJ1-2; 10 bases agree with TRBD1. CDR1 is SGHVS, CDR2 FQNEAQ, per germline. V lost 5 bases to trimming and J lost 2 bases; unmatched junction nucleotides: 11. CDR3 length: 17 amino acids.

J is TRBJ1-5 and V is TRBV27; D not resolved. CDR1 is MNHEY, CDR2 SMNVEV, per germline (reference sequence). The CDR3 sequence is 12 residues long. Trimming stripped 11 bases from V and 1 base from J, with 9 bases between. DNA for the CDR3: TGTGCCCTCCAGGCAAGCAATCAGCCCCAGCATTTT. Translation: CALQASNQPQHF.

On this clone: At the DNA level, this CDR3 is encoded by other sequences in the same sample as well. CDR3 protein: CASSRTEGDTEAFF. CDR3 DNA: TGTGCCAGCTCCCGAACGGAGGGGGATACTGAAGCTTTCTTT. The genes are TRBV18 and TRBJ1-1; TRBD1 might be the D (6 bases). The CDR3 sequence is 14 residues long. Germline lookup yields CDR1 KGHSH and CDR2 LQKENI. The V end lost 6 bases, the J end lost 5 bases, and 16 bases lay between the germline ends.

The chain uses TRBV7-6 and TRBJ2-1; no reliable D call. Germline V gives CDR1 SGHVS, CDR2 FNYEAQ. Trimming removed 0 bases at V and 10 bases at J, with 16 bases between. The CDR3 runs 15 residues. Here the CDR3 DNA reads TGTGCCAGCAGCTTAGCGGGCGCGCTTGAGTCAGAGCAGTTCTTC. This sequence encodes CASSLAGALESEQFF.

This chain uses TRBV5-1 with TRBJ1-4, with 7 bases matching TRBD1. Germline V CDR1 and CDR2: SGHRS, YFSETQ. This CDR3 is 16 amino acids long. V dropped 4 bases and J dropped 5; count of bases not matched to a gene: 11. The chain's CDR3 is CASSPGWGQKNEKLFF. CDR3 DNA: TGCGCCAGCAGCCCCGGATGGGGACAGAAAAATGAAAAACTGTTTTTT. The full variable domain, in which reference TRBV5-1 and TRBJ1-4 provide the parts outside the CDR3, is KAGVTQTPRYLIKTRGQQVTLSCSPISGHRSVSWYQQTPGQGLQFLFEYFSETQRNKGNFPGRFSGRQFSNSRSEMNVSTLELGDSALYLCASSPGWGQKNEKLFFGSGTQLSVL.

The gene calls are TRBV2 and TRBJ2-3, with D possibly TRBD2 on 6 matching bases. V shed 4 bases and J shed 7 bases, with 24 bases lying between them. The germline gives CDR1 SNHLY, CDR2 FYNNEI. This CDR3 has 17 amino acids. In DNA, the CDR3 is TGTGCCAGCAGTGTATCCCCCCCCCTCATGGCGGGGAATACGCAGTATTTT. Residues: CASSVSPPLMAGNTQYF.

V and J are TRBV6-2 or TRBV6-3 and TRBJ2-7; the match to TRBD1 covers 10 bases. The CDR3 totals 14 residues. Trimming removed 2 bases from V and 4 bases from J; junction bases left unmatched: 2. The germline V gene has CDR1 MNHEY and CDR2 SVGEGT. This chain's CDR3 is CASSYPGQGYEQYF. The CDR3 nucleotides read TGTGCCAGCAGTTACCCGGGACAGGGGTACGAGCAGTACTTC.